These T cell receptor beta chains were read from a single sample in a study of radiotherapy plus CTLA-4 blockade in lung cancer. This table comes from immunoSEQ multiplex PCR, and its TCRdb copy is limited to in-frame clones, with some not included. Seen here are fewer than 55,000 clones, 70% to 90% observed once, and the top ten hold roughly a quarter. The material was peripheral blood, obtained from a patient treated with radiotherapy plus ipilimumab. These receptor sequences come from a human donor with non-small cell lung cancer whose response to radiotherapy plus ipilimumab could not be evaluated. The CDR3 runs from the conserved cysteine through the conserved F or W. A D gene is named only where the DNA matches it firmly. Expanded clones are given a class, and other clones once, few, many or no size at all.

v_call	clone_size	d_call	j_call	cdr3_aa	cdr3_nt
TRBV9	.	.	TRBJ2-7	CASSIHSGPSYEQYF	TGTGCCAGCAGCATTCACAGCGGACCCTCCTACGAGCAGTACTTC
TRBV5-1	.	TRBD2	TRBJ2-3	CASSPGTSGSTDTQYF	TGCGCCAGCAGCCCCGGGACTAGCGGGAGTACCGATACGCAGTATTTT
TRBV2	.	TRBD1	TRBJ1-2	CASSVAGTGVGGYTF	TGTGCCAGCAGCGTGGCCGGGACAGGGGTGGGAGGCTACACCTTC
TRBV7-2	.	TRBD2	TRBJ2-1	CASSLSAGVEFF	TGTGCCAGCAGCTTATCGGCGGGAGTGGAGTTCTTC
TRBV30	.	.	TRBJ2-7	CAWSVGGSYEQYF	TGTGCCTGGAGTGTAGGAGGATCCTACGAGCAGTACTTC
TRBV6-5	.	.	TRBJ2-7	CASRKSGSGEQYF	TGTGCCAGCAGAAAATCAGGGTCAGGGGAGCAGTACTTC
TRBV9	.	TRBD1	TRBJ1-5	CASSVPHRQGGNQPQHF	TGTGCCAGCAGCGTCCCACACAGACAGGGAGGCAATCAGCCCCAGCATTTT
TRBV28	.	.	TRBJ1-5	CASSFNGGGFEAQHF	TGTGCCAGCAGTTTTAATGGGGGAGGGTTCGAAGCCCAGCATTTT
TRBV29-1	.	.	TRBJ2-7	CSVQGAEQYF	TGCAGCGTACAGGGTGCAGAGCAGTACTTC
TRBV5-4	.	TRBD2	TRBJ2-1	CASSPGKREVGNEQFF	TGTGCCAGCAGCCCAGGGAAGCGGGAGGTTGGCAATGAGCAGTTCTTC
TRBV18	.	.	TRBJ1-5	CASSQQGDQPQHF	TGTGCCAGCTCCCAACAGGGAGATCAGCCCCAGCATTTT
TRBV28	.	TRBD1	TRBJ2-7	CASSRTGYYEQYF	TGTGCCAGCAGTAGGACAGGTTACTACGAGCAGTACTTC
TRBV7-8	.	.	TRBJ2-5	CASSFLETQYF	TGTGCCAGCAGCTTCCTGGAGACCCAGTACTTC
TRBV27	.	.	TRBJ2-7	CASSLENGHSYEQYF	TGTGCCAGCAGTTTAGAAAATGGACATTCCTACGAGCAGTACTTC
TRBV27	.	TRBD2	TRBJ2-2	CASSFLAGGNTGELFF	TGTGCCAGCAGTTTCCTAGCGGGAGGTAACACCGGGGAGCTGTTTTTT
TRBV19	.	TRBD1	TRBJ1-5	CASSPLDRGYEAQHF	TGTGCCAGTAGCCCTTTGGACAGGGGGTATGAGGCCCAGCATTTT
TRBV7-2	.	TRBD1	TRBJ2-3	CASSLRDRDTDTQYF	TGTGCCAGCAGCCTCCGGGACAGGGACACAGATACGCAGTATTTT
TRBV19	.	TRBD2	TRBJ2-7	CASSTTSGGPYEQYF	TGTGCCAGTAGTACGACTAGCGGGGGTCCCTACGAGCAGTACTTC
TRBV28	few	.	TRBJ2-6	CASSRESGANVLTF	TGTGCCAGCAGTAGGGAGTCCGGGGCCAACGTCCTGACTTTC